Below, 16 T cell receptor beta chains from the same sample are listed, as sequenced in a study of cytomegalovirus exposure and HLA in healthy donors. Amplification used 60 Vbeta primers and 13 Jbeta primers. Assay used: immunoSEQ multiplex PCR; TCRdb lists only in-frame clones, some missing. This table holds 150,000 to 200,000 clones, about three quarters found once. Material: PBMCs. The origin of the receptors is a woman aged 50 to 60 in good health and CMV-seropositive.

The chain carries TRBV19 and TRBJ2-3, with 11 positions matching TRBD2. V was pared by 4 bases and J by 1 base, with 13 bases of the junction left unmatched. CDR3 length equals 19 residues. Looked up from germline, CDR1 is LNHDA and CDR2 is SQIVND (reference sequence). The CDR3 loop reads CASSKASASGGPRTDTQYF. Written as DNA, the CDR3 is TGTGCCAGTAGTAAGGCGTCGGCTAGCGGGGGGCCGCGCACAGATACGCAGTATTTT.

This chain uses TRBV27 with TRBJ2-2; 7 bases agree with TRBD2. After removal of 3 bases from V and 7 bases from J, the junction contained 11 bases not matched to a gene. Germline V gene lookup returns CDR1 MNHEY and CDR2 SMNVEV (reference sequence). The CDR3 is made up of 16 amino acids. CDR3 nucleotide sequence: TGTGCCAGCAGTTTCAGAGCGGGAAACCCCAACGGGGAGCTGTTTTTT. Protein product: CASSFRAGNPNGELFF.

This clone appeared a single time. This chain uses TRBV5-4 with TRBJ2-7; 9 positions match TRBD1. Germline V gives CDR1 SGHNT, CDR2 YYREEE (reference sequence). V was pared by 2 bases and J by 7 bases, with 16 bases of the junction left unmatched. The CDR3 is made up of 17 amino acids. CDR3 region: CASSFPGQGKGKREQYF. The CDR3 DNA is TGTGCCAGCAGCTTCCCGGGACAGGGCAAGGGGAAGCGGGAGCAGTACTTC.

This clone was recorded once. V usage is TRBV6-1 and J usage is TRBJ1-1; a weak D match, TRBD1 (5 bases). This CDR3 is 14 amino acids long. Germline CDR1 and CDR2: MNHNS and SASEGT. V lost 7 bases and J lost 0, with 12 bases in between. CDR3 coding DNA: TGTGCCAGCACCCAACTCAGGGTGAACACTGAAGCTTTCTTT. Amino acid sequence: CASTQLRVNTEAFF.

V gene TRBV2 combines with J gene TRBJ2-3; 7 nucleotides line up with TRBD2. The CDR3 has 13 residues. Germline V gene data show CDR1 as SNHLY and CDR2 as FYNNEI. J gave up 3 bases and V 5 bases, and 2 bases lay outside the gene matches. CDR3 sequence: CASSLAATDTQYF. The CDR3 DNA follows: TGTGCCAGCAGTCTAGCGGCAACAGATACGCAGTATTTT.

The chain recombines TRBV9 with TRBJ2-1; perhaps TRBD2 as D (6 bases). The CDR3 is 16 amino acids. V lost 0 bases and J 2 bases, leaving 12 bases between the germline ends. In germline, CDR1 is SGDLS, CDR2 YYNGEE. The CDR3 DNA is TGTGCCAGCAGCGTAGGTCTAGCGCAAACCTACAATGAGCAGTTCTTC. It specifies CASSVGLAQTYNEQFF.

The count of this clone is one. The CDR3 here is CASSPTQTSNEKLFF. In DNA form, the CDR3 reads TGTGCCAGCTCACCAACGCAAACTTCTAATGAAAAACTGTTTTTT. The chain joins TRBV18 to TRBJ1-4, with no clear D. The CDR3 covers 15 residues. Germline V gene sequence: CDR1 KGHSH, CDR2 LQKENI. The V end lost 2 bases, the J end lost 3 bases, and 10 bases lay between the germline ends.

In nucleotides, the CDR3 is TGTGCCAGCAGCCCTCTGACAGGGCAAGAGACCCAGTACTTC. This codes for CASSPLTGQETQYF. The chain couples TRBV7-2 to TRBJ2-5; 7 bases map to TRBD1. Germline CDR1 is SGHTA and CDR2 is FQGNSA. There are 14 residues in the CDR3. The junction had 5 bases not matched to a gene; V was cut back by 5 bases and J by 2 bases.

The rearrangement uses TRBV6-8 and TRBJ1-1; 10 bases match TRBD1. After removal of 2 bases from V and 10 bases from J, the junction contained 7 bases not matched to a gene. The CDR3 sequence is 14 residues long. CDR1 is MNHGY, CDR2 SAAAGT, per germline. The chain's CDR3 is CASSYPDRGPPAFF. The CDR3 nucleotides read TGTGCCAGCAGTTACCCTGACAGGGGGCCACCAGCTTTCTTT.

The J gene is TRBJ2-7, the V gene TRBV7-8; 10 bases match TRBD1. CDR3 size: 15 residues. Germline V gene lookup returns CDR1 SGHVS and CDR2 FQNEAQ. The V gene end was trimmed by 5 bases and the J gene end by 6 bases; junction bases not matched to a gene: 10. Here the CDR3 DNA reads TGTGCCAGCAGCACTCACGGGACAGGGGAGGGCGAGCAGTACTTC. Protein: CASSTHGTGEGEQYF.

The chain joins TRBV19 to TRBJ2-1; a weak D match, TRBD1 (7 bases). V was clipped by 11 bases and J by 1 base, with 9 bases between them. Germline loops: CDR1 LNHDA, CDR2 SQIVND (reference sequence). CDR3 length: 12 residues. CDR3 nucleotides: TGTGCCTCAGGGGGGTCCTACAATGAGCAGTTCTTC. It codes for CASGGSYNEQFF. Based on the CDR3 plus reference TRBV19 and TRBJ2-1, the full variable domain is DGGITQSPKYLFRKEGQNVTLSCEQNLNHDAMYWYRQDPGQGLRLIYYSQIVNDFQKGDIAEGYSVSREKKESFPLTVTSAQKNPTAFYLCASGGSYNEQFFGPGTRLTVL.

The V call is TRBV2, the J call TRBJ1-3; 8 bases align to TRBD1. The V segment lost 5 bases and the J segment 2 bases; nucleotides outside the gene matches: 8. In germline, CDR1 is SNHLY, CDR2 FYNNEI. The CDR3 totals 16 residues. CDR3 protein: CASSYTGTGAGNTIYF. The DNA of the CDR3 is TGTGCCAGCAGTTATACCGGGACAGGCGCTGGAAACACCATATATTTT.

The chain has TRBV14 and TRBJ1-2; D perhaps matches TRBD1 (6 bases). Per the germline V gene, CDR1 is SGHDN and CDR2 is FVKESK. The CDR3 contains 16 residues. V lost 4 bases and J 0 bases, leaving 15 bases between the germline ends. CDR3 amino acids: CASSPYRQAPNYGYTF. The CDR3 region has the DNA TGTGCCAGCAGCCCGTATCGACAGGCCCCTAACTATGGCTACACCTTC.

The chain employs TRBV6-5 and TRBJ2-7; TRBD2 matches at 9 bases. V lost 8 bases, J lost 7 bases, and 12 bases stayed unmatched. This CDR3 has 14 amino acids. Germline V gene sequence: CDR1 MNHEY, CDR2 SVGAGI. CDR3 sequence (DNA): TGTGCCAGCCGTAGTGCGGGAGGGGCCAGGGAGCAGTACTTC. Protein sequence: CASRSAGGAREQYF.

The chain recombines TRBV7-6 with TRBJ2-3, with D tentatively TRBD2 (5 bases). Between the trimmed V and J ends, which lost 5 bases and 2 bases, there was a span of 17 bases. CDR1 and CDR2 (germline): SGHVS, FNYEAQ. This CDR3 has 16 residues. Here the CDR3 DNA reads TGTGCCAGCAGCGCGGGCGCACACCGCTCCACAGATACGCAGTATTTT. This encodes CASSAGAHRSTDTQYF.

This clone was seen only once. The V and J genes are TRBV11-3 and TRBJ2-1; D might be TRBD1 (6 bases). The V end lost 3 bases, the J end lost 9 bases, and 18 bases lay between the germline ends. The germline CDR1 and CDR2 sequences are SGHNT and YENEEA. This CDR3 region has 15 residues. The CDR3 here is CASSFQQGAHTEQFF. As DNA, the CDR3 is TGTGCCAGCAGCTTTCAACAGGGAGCTCATACTGAGCAGTTCTTC. Combining the CDR3 with reference TRBV11-3 and TRBJ2-1 gives the whole variable domain EAGVVQSPRYKIIEKKQPVAFWCNPISGHNTLYWYLQNLGQGPELLIRYENEEAVDDSQLPKDRFSAERLKGVDSTLKIQPAELGDSAVYLCASSFQQGAHTEQFFGPGTRLTVL.